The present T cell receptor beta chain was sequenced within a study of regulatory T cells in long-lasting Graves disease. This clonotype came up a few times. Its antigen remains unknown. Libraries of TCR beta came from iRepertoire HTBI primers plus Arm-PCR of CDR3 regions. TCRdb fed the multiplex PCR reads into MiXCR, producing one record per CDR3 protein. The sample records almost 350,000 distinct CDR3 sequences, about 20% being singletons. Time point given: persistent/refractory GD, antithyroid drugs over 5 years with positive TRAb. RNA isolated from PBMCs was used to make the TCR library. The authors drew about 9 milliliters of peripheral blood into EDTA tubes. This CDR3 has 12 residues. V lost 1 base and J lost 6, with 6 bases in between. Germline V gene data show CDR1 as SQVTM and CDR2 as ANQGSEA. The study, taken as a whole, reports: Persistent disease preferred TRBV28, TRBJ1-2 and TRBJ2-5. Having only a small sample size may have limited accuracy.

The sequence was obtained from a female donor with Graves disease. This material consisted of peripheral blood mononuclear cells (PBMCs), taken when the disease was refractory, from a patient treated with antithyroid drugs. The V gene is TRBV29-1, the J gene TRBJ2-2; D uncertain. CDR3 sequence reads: CSVEGASGELFF. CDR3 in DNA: TGCAGCGTTGAAGGAGCGTCCGGGGAGCTGTTTTTT.